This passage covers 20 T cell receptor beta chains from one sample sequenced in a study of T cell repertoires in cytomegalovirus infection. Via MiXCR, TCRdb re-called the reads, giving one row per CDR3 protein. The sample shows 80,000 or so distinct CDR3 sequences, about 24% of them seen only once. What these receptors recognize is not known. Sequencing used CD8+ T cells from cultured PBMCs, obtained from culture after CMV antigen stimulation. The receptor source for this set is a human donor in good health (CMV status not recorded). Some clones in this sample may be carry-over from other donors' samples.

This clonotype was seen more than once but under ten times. The CDR3 sequence is CASSQDKGSGSGNEQFF. The CDR3 DNA follows: TGCGCCAGCAGCCAAGATAAAGGTAGCGGGAGTGGGAATGAGCAGTTCTTC. This chain links TRBV4-3 with TRBJ2-1; 9 positions agree with TRBD2. V shed 0 bases, J shed 7 bases, and the junction held 10 bases outside the gene matches. The CDR3 covers 17 residues. The germline V gene has CDR1 LGHNA and CDR2 YSLEER.

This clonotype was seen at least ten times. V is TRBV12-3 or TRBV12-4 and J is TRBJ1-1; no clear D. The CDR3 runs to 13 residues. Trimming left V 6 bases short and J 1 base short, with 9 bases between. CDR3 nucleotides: TGTGCCAGCAGCCCCGAAGGGAACACTGAAGCTTTCTTT. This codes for CASSPEGNTEAFF.

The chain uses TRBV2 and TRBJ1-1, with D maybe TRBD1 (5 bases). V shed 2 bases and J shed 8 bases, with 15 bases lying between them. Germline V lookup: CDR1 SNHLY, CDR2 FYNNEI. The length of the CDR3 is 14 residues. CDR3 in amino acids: CASSEMSSGGEAFF. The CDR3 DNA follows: TGTGCCAGCAGTGAAATGTCGAGTGGGGGGGAAGCTTTCTTT.

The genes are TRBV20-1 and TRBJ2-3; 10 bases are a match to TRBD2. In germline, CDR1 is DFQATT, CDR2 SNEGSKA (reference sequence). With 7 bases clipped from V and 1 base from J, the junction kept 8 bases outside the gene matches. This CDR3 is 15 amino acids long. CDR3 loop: CSVNKRGGGTDTQYF. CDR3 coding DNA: TGCAGTGTCAATAAGCGGGGGGGGGGCACAGATACGCAGTATTTT.

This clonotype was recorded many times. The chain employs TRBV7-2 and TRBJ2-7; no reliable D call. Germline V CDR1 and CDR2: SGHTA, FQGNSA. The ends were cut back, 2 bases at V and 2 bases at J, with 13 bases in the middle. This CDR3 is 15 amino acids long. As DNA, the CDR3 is TGTGCCAGCAGCTTAAGTCGGGCCCAAACCTACGAGCAGTACTTC. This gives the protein CASSLSRAQTYEQYF.

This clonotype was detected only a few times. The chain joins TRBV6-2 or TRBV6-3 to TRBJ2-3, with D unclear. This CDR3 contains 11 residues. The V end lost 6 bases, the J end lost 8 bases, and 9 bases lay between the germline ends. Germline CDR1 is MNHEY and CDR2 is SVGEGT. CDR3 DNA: TGTGCCAGCAGATTCCTCGGTACGCAGTATTTT. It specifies CASRFLGTQYF.

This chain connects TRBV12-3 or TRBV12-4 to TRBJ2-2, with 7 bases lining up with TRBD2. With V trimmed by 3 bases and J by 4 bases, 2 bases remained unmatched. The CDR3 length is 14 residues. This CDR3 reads CASSFGGTTGELFF. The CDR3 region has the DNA TGTGCCAGCAGTTTCGGGGGGACCACCGGGGAGCTGTTTTTT.

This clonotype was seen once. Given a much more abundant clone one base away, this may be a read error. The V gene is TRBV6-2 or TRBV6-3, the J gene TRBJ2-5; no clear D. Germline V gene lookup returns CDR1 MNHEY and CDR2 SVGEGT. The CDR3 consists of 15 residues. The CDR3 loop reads CASSSNFEREDTQYF. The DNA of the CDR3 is TGTGCCAGCAGTTCCAACTTTGAGAGAGAAGATACCCAGTACTTC.

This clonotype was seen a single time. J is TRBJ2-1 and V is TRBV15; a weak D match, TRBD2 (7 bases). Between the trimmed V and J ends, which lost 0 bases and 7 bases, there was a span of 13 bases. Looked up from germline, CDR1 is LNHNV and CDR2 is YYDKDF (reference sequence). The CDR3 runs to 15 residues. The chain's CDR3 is CATSRELGGANEQFF. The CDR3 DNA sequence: TGTGCCACCAGCAGAGAATTGGGGGGGGCTAATGAGCAGTTCTTC.

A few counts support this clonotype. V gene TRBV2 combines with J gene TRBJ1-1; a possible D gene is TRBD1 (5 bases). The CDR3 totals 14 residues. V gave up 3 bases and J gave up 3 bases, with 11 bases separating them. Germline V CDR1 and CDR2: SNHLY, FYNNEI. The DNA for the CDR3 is TGTGCCAGCAGTGATCAGGGTAGTTACACTGAAGCTTTCTTT. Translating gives CASSDQGSYTEAFF.

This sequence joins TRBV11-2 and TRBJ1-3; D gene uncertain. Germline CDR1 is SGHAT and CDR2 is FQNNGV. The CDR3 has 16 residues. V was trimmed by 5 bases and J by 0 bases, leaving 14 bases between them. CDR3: CASSVGPTYSGNTIYF. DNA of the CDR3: TGTGCCAGCAGCGTGGGCCCTACTTACTCTGGAAACACCATATATTTT.

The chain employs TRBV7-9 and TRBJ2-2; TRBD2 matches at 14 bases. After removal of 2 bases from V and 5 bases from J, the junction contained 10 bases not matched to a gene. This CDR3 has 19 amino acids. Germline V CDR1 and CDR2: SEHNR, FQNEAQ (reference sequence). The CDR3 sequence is CASSLRGLAGDRGTGELFF. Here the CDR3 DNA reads TGTGCCAGCAGCTTAAGGGGACTAGCGGGAGATCGTGGGACCGGGGAGCTGTTTTTT. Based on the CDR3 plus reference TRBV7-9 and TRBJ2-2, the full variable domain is DTGVSQNPRHKITKRGQNVTFRCDPISEHNRLYWYRQTLGQGPEFLTYFQNEAQLEKSRLLSDRFSAERPKGSFSTLEIQRTEQGDSAMYLCASSLRGLAGDRGTGELFFGEGSRLTVL.

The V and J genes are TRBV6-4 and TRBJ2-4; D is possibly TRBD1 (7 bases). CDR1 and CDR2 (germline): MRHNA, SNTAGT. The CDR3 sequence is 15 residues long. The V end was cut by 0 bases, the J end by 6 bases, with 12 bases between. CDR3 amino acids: CASSDSPGGGNIQYF. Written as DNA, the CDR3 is TGTGCCAGCAGTGACTCCCCAGGGGGAGGAAACATTCAGTACTTC.

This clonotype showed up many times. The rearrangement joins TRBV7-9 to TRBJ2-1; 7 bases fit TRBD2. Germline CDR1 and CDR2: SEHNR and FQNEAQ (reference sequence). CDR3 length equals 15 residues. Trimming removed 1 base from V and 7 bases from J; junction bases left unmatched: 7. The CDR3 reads CASSLGDYPVNEQFF. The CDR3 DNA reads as TGTGCCAGCAGCTTAGGGGACTACCCAGTTAATGAGCAGTTCTTC.

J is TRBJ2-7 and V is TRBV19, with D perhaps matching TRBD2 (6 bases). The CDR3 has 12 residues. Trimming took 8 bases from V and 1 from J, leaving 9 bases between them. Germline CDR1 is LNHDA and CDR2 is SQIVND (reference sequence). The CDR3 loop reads CASLSGSYEQYF. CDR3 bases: TGTGCCAGTCTGAGCGGGTCCTACGAGCAGTACTTC.

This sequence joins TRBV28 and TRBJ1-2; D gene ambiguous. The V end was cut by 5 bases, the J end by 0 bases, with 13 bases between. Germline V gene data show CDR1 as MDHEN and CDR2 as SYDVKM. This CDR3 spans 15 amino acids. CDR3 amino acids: CASSTVHDANYGYTF. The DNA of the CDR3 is TGTGCCAGCAGTACCGTTCATGACGCTAACTATGGCTACACCTTC.

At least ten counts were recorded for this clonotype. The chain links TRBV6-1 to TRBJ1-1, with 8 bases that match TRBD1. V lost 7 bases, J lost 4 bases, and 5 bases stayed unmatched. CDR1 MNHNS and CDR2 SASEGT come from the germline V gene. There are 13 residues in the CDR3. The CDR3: CASIFDRGTEAFF. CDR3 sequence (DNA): TGTGCCAGCATTTTCGACAGGGGCACTGAAGCTTTCTTT.

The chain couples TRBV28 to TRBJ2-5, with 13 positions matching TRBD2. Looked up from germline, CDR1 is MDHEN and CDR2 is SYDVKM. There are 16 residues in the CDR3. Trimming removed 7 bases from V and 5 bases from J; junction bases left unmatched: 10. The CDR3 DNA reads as TGTGCCAGCACCGCGACTAGCGGGGGGCCTTACGAGACCCAGTACTTC. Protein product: CASTATSGGPYETQYF.

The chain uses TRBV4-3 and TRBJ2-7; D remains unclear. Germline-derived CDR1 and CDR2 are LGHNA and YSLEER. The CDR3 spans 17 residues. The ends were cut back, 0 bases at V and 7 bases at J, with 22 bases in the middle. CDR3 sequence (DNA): TGCGCCAGCAGCCAAGATTGGGTAGGAGCCGCCTTGGGTGAGCAGTACTTC. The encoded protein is CASSQDWVGAALGEQYF.

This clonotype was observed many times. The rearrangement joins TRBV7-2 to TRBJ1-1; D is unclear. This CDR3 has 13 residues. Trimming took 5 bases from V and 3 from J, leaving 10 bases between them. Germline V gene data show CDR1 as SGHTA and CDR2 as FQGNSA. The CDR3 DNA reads TGTGCCAGCAGCCCGCGCTCGCACACTGAAGCTTTCTTT. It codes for CASSPRSHTEAFF.